The rows below give T cell receptor beta chains drawn from one sample of a study of early T cells in non-severe SARS-CoV-2 infection. Each CDR3 protein gets one entry after TCRdb re-called the 5' RACE reads with MiXCR. The sample consists of 30,000 to 45,000 distinct CDR3 sequences, 9.9% of them appearing once. The sequencing sample was made of whole blood. These receptors were taken from an adult who was a healthcare worker with PCR-confirmed SARS-CoV-2 infection or an uninfected control (not recorded which). Both conserved end residues are part of each CDR3. Each record gives: CDR3 length, V gene, clone size, D gene, J gene, CDR3 protein, CDR3 DNA. The D gene is left open where the match is weak. The size of a clone is reported for some rows only, either as once, few or many, or as a class for expanded clones.

13	TRBV6-6	many	TRBD2	TRBJ2-7	CASTRAGGGEQYF	TGTGCCAGCACCCGTGCGGGGGGCGGCGAGCAGTACTTC
15	TRBV7-2	many	.	TRBJ1-1	CASSPRTPTNTEAFF	TGTGCCAGCAGCCCCCGGACACCCACGAACACTGAAGCTTTCTTT
16	TRBV6-6	many	TRBD2	TRBJ2-5	CASSFNGRLAGETQYF	TGTGCCAGCAGTTTCAACGGACGGTTAGCGGGGGAGACCCAGTACTTC
10	TRBV29-1	.	.	TRBJ2-3	CSVVFQWQYF	TGCAGCGTTGTCTTCCAGTGGCAGTATTTT
16	TRBV12-3/TRBV12-4	few	.	TRBJ1-6	CASRASDSSYNSPLHF	TGTGCCAGCAGGGCGTCAGACAGCTCCTATAATTCACCCCTCCACTTT
12	TRBV7-9	many	.	TRBJ1-5	CASSASNQPQHF	TGTGCCAGCAGCGCCTCTAATCAGCCCCAGCATTTT
16	TRBV19	few	TRBD1	TRBJ2-4	CASRTPGQGVKNIQYF	TGTGCCAGTAGAACCCCGGGACAGGGAGTCAAAAACATTCAGTACTTC
13	TRBV19	many	.	TRBJ1-2	CASKGQDWYGYTF	TGTGCCAGTAAAGGGCAGGACTGGTATGGCTACACCTTC
18	TRBV10-2	many	TRBD2	TRBJ2-2	CASSESTSGVLSTGELFF	TGCGCCAGCAGTGAGTCGACTAGCGGGGTTTTGAGCACCGGGGAGCTGTTTTTT
13	TRBV10-3	many	TRBD2	TRBJ2-3	CATTSGGTDTQYF	TGTGCCACCACTAGCGGGGGTACAGATACGCAGTATTTT
15	TRBV15	.	.	TRBJ1-3	CATSRDKSSGNTIYF	TGTGCCACCAGCAGAGATAAAAGCTCTGGAAACACCATATATTTT
12	TRBV5-1	many	.	TRBJ2-5	CASSLAGETQYF	TGCGCCAGCAGCTTGGCGGGAGAGACCCAGTACTTC
14	TRBV5-6	few	.	TRBJ2-1	CASSLWSAYNEQFF	TGTGCCAGCAGCTTGTGGTCGGCCTACAATGAGCAGTTCTTC
15	TRBV15	few	.	TRBJ1-4	CATSRVVGNNEKLFF	TGTGCCACCAGCAGAGTCGTGGGAAATAATGAAAAACTGTTTTTT
13	TRBV4-2	.	.	TRBJ2-7	CASSREDGSEQYF	TGTGCCAGCAGCCGCGAGGATGGCTCCGAGCAGTACTTC
11	TRBV20-1	many	.	TRBJ2-7	CSASGGYEQYF	TGCAGTGCTAGCGGGGGCTACGAGCAGTACTTC
15	TRBV28	medium-sized	TRBD1	TRBJ2-7	CASSKGTGDGYEQYF	TGTGCCAGCAGCAAGGGGACAGGGGATGGATACGAGCAGTACTTC
16	TRBV5-6	many	.	TRBJ2-1	CASSSGWLEVNNEQFF	TGTGCCAGCAGCTCGGGCTGGCTAGAGGTTAACAATGAGCAGTTCTTC
15	TRBV4-3	.	.	TRBJ2-5	CASSQMRGRPGTQYF	TGCGCCAGCAGCCAGATGAGGGGCAGGCCCGGGACCCAGTACTTC
12	TRBV29-1	many	.	TRBJ1-1	CSAGDGYTEAFF	TGCAGCGCTGGAGACGGCTACACTGAAGCTTTCTTT
14	TRBV20-1	many	TRBD1	TRBJ2-7	CSARAGTGLYEQYF	TGCAGTGCTAGGGCCGGGACAGGGCTGTACGAGCAGTACTTC
12	TRBV11-2	few	.	TRBJ2-2	CASSPRPGELFF	TGTGCCAGCAGCCCTCGGCCCGGGGAGCTGTTTTTT
15	TRBV9	few	.	TRBJ2-2	CASSVVGGPTGELFF	TGTGCCAGCAGCGTAGTGGGGGGCCCCACCGGGGAGCTGTTTTTT
15	TRBV6-6	many	TRBD1	TRBJ1-5	CASTWGLQGEQPQHF	TGTGCCAGCACCTGGGGACTTCAGGGGGAACAGCCCCAGCATTTT
15	TRBV6-5	many	.	TRBJ1-4	CASSDISATNEKLFF	TGTGCCAGCAGCGATATCAGCGCAACTAATGAAAAACTGTTTTTT
14	TRBV3-1	few	TRBD1	TRBJ2-7	CASSQAGQGGEQYF	TGTGCCAGCAGCCAAGCGGGACAGGGAGGCGAGCAGTACTTC
13	TRBV4-3	many	TRBD1	TRBJ1-1	CASSQWTGTEAFF	TGCGCCAGCAGCCAATGGACAGGCACTGAAGCTTTCTTT
11	TRBV28	.	.	TRBJ1-1	CASSLSRKAFF	TGTGCCAGCAGTTTATCTAGAAAAGCTTTCTTT
13	TRBV5-1	many	.	TRBJ2-1	CASSLDGGGEQFF	TGCGCCAGCAGCTTGGATGGGGGTGGTGAGCAGTTCTTC
15	TRBV5-5	many	.	TRBJ1-1	CASSLGGLTNTEAFF	TGTGCCAGCAGCTTGGGAGGGCTGACGAACACTGAAGCTTTCTTT
14	TRBV9	.	.	TRBJ2-1	CASSVAERANEQFF	TGTGCCAGCAGCGTAGCGGAGAGGGCCAATGAGCAGTTCTTC
17	TRBV9	many	.	TRBJ1-5	CASSVGARAGGNQPQHF	TGTGCCAGCAGCGTAGGAGCCAGGGCGGGGGGAAATCAGCCCCAGCATTTT
15	TRBV2	many	.	TRBJ1-1	CASSETGQRSTEAFF	TGTGCCAGCAGTGAGACGGGACAAAGGAGCACTGAAGCTTTCTTT
13	TRBV19	many	TRBD1	TRBJ1-2	CATEGQGRHGYTF	TGTGCCACCGAGGGACAGGGGCGCCATGGCTACACCTTC
14	TRBV11-2	few	TRBD1	TRBJ2-7	CASSSWTGNYEQYF	TGTGCCAGCAGCTCTTGGACAGGGAATTACGAGCAGTACTTC
13	TRBV6-5	few	.	TRBJ2-1	CASSYSGWTEQFF	TGTGCCAGCAGTTACTCAGGGTGGACAGAGCAGTTCTTC
12	TRBV29-1	.	.	TRBJ2-7	CSVDPASGEQYF	TGCAGCGTTGACCCGGCATCGGGCGAGCAGTACTTC
15	TRBV27	many	TRBD1	TRBJ2-7	CASSWGTEAFYEQYF	TGTGCCAGCAGTTGGGGGACAGAGGCATTCTACGAGCAGTACTTC
14	TRBV28	many	TRBD1	TRBJ1-6	CASSLQGAQSPLHF	TGTGCCAGCAGTTTGCAGGGGGCGCAATCACCCCTCCACTTT
15	TRBV7-2	few	TRBD1	TRBJ2-1	CASSLAQGQGGEQFF	TGTGCCAGCAGCTTAGCGCAGGGACAGGGAGGTGAGCAGTTCTTC
14	TRBV6-5	many	.	TRBJ1-2	CASNSQGGGEGYTF	TGTGCCAGCAATTCCCAGGGAGGGGGAGAGGGCTACACCTTC
14	TRBV29-1	many	.	TRBJ1-2	CSVEATGKNYGYTF	TGCAGCGTTGAAGCAACAGGGAAGAACTATGGCTACACCTTC
17	TRBV4-1	many	.	TRBJ1-3	CASSQAPGRASGNTIYF	TGCGCCAGCAGCCAAGCTCCCGGGAGGGCCTCTGGAAACACCATATATTTT
12	TRBV6-1	many	.	TRBJ2-7	CASSERKYEQYF	TGTGCCAGCAGCGAGAGGAAGTACGAGCAGTACTTC
16	TRBV7-2	many	TRBD2	TRBJ2-3	CASSTLAGGPTDTQYF	TGTGCCAGCAGCACACTAGCGGGGGGCCCCACAGATACGCAGTATTTT
14	TRBV12-3/TRBV12-4	many	.	TRBJ1-4	CASSLLSPSEKLFF	TGTGCCAGCAGTTTACTCAGCCCTAGTGAAAAACTGTTTTTT
13	TRBV7-3	.	TRBD1	TRBJ1-1	CASKQGVNTEAFF	TGTGCCAGCAAACAGGGGGTCAACACTGAAGCTTTCTTT
12	TRBV29-1	many	.	TRBJ2-2	CSVVGDTGELFF	TGCAGCGTTGTAGGGGACACCGGGGAGCTGTTTTTT
14	TRBV6-2/TRBV6-3	many	.	TRBJ1-1	CASSYVTENTEAFF	TGTGCCAGCAGTTACGTCACAGAGAACACTGAAGCTTTCTTT
15	TRBV29-1	once	TRBD1	TRBJ1-5	CSVEVTGESNQPQHF	TGCAGCGTTGAAGTCACAGGGGAGAGCAATCAGCCCCAGCATTTT
14	TRBV7-2	many	.	TRBJ1-6	CASSLGGYNSPLHF	TGTGCCAGCAGCTTAGGGGGCTATAATTCACCCCTCCACTTT
15	TRBV20-1	many	TRBD2	TRBJ2-2	CSASHVGEGTGELFF	TGCAGTGCTTCCCACGTAGGGGAGGGCACCGGGGAGCTGTTTTTT
16	TRBV3-1	.	TRBD2	TRBJ2-4	CASSQDPSGGRNIQYF	TGTGCCAGCAGCCAAGATCCAAGCGGGGGGCGGAACATTCAGTACTTC
15	TRBV11-3	.	TRBD1	TRBJ2-1	CASSSGTGGRIEQFF	TGTGCCAGCAGCTCCGGGACAGGGGGACGAATTGAGCAGTTCTTC